The present T cell receptor (beta chain) was sequenced within a study of T-cell reconstitution after alpha-beta-depleted transplantation in children (dated by TCRdb to the mid-2010s). In terms of the full investigation: Using TCR repertoire profiling, the study followed T-cell immune reconstitution in a quantitative way in children after TCRalphabeta/CD19-depleted allogeneic hematopoietic cell transplantation. What the study reported, not specific to this receptor: In some patients, the high TCRbeta diversity seen at day 60 was put down to recipient T cells and intrathymic progenitors that had survived conditioning. Hyperexpanded clone frequencies declined over subsequent months; after one year, T-cell counts and TCRbeta diversity were mostly attributed to newly produced T cells. The apparently early alphabetaT-cell count recovery about two months after transplant was reportedly dependent on only several hundred rapidly expanded clones derived from non-depleted graft cells.

Taken with the paper, the label for treatment or condition translates to: allogeneic hematopoietic cell transplantation with graft depleted of TCRalphabeta T cells and CD19 B cells. Transplant recipients were children who received TCRalphabeta/CD19-depleted allogeneic hematopoietic cell grafts. Measured from the cysteine to the phenylalanine, the CDR3 is 16 residues long. Left in the record is the CDR3 DNA by itself, 48 bases read in frame from the first base. Unmatched junction bases come to 2, with V trimmed by 3 bases and J by 1 base. CDR1 SGHRS and CDR2 YFSETQ are derived from the germline V gene. The table lists this clonotype with many counts. Its antigen is not yet known. The record has no base qualities; no much larger clone is one base away. Library construction relied on PCR. The reads were generated on an Illumina HiSeq 2500. To normalize quantification of the TCRbeta repertoire, the TCR libraries were built with molecular barcoding that relied on unique molecular identifiers. The public sequencing data were trimmed at Q25 with fastp and processed into clonotypes with MiXCR by TCRdb, which kept only in-frame beta chains. Each entry is one CDR3 protein sequence, shown with its most common DNA and genes. The sample includes some 76,000 distinct CDR3 sequences, with approximately 10% observed a single time. The ten largest clones represent under 15% of the sample.

Sequenced material: PBMCs, taken before TCRalphabeta/CD19-depleted stem cell transplant. Recombination joined TRBV5-1 with TRBJ2-2, and 11 junctional nucleotides match TRBD2. The sequence derives from a boy between 10 and 17 years old with acute myeloid leukemia, due to receive a stem cell transplant. The bases are TGCGCCAGCAGCTCCCTAGCGGGGGGGAACACCGGGGAGCTGTTTTTT. Its protein reads: CASSSLAGGNTGELFF.